This TCR beta chain was recorded in a study of PD-L1 blockade in urothelial cancer. About the study: After treatment start, blood was analyzed at 3 weeks (second dose) and at 6 weeks. Median T cell yield from blood was about 150,000.

Germline V lookup: CDR1 MDHEN, CDR2 SYDVKM. The CDR3 runs to 11 residues. The V and J ends lost 5 bases and 7 bases respectively, with 8 bases between them. Regarding time point: peripheral blood 6 weeks after treatment start. Locally advanced or metastatic urothelial carcinoma affected the patients. This clone was detected only once. Every PCR got spiked synthetic TCR analog templates. Profiling relied on immunoSEQ multiplex PCR, and the TCRdb table lists in-frame clones only, not all of them. Of roughly 120,000 clones listed, approximately 90% are singletons. The TCR was taken from a man between 60 and 75 years old with urothelial cancer. This chain links TRBV28 with TRBJ2-5, with D uncertain. Sequencing used PBMCs, obtained around atezolizumab (anti-PD-L1) treatment. In nucleotides, the CDR3 is TGTGCCAGCAGTCCTCAGGTGACCCAGTACTTC. Residues: CASSPQVTQYF.